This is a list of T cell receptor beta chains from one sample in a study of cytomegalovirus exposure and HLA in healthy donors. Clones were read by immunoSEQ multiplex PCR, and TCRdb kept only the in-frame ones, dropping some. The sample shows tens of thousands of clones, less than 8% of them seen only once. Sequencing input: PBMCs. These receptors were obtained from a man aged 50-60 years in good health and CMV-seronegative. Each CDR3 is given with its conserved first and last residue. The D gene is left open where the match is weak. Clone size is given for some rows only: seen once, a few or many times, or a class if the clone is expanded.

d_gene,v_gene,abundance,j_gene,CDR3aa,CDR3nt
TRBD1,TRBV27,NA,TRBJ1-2,CASSHAGGGYTF,TGTGCCAGCAGTCACGCAGGGGGTGGCTACACCTTC
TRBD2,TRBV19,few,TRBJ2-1,CASNSGGYHNEQFF,TGTGCCAGTAATTCGGGGGGTTACCACAATGAGCAGTTCTTC
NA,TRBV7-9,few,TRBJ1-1,CASTWGGGRSSTEAFF,TGTGCCAGCACCTGGGGAGGGGGGAGGTCGAGCACTGAAGCTTTCTTT
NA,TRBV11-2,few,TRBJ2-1,CASKALRNEQFF,TGTGCCAGCAAAGCCCTGCGGAATGAGCAGTTCTTC
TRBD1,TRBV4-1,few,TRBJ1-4,CASSQRDRANEKLFF,TGCGCCAGCAGCCAGAGGGACAGAGCTAATGAAAAACTGTTTTTT
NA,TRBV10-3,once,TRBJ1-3,CAISGKKDFAGNTTYF,TGTGCCATCAGTGGGAAGAAGGACTTTGCTGGAAACACCACATATTTT
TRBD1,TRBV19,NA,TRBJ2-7,CASSIAGGGEQYF,TGTGCCAGTAGTATTGCAGGGGGTGGCGAGCAGTACTTC
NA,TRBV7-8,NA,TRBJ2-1,CASSLIPSSYNEQFF,TGTGCCAGCAGCTTAATTCCGAGCTCCTACAATGAGCAGTTCTTC
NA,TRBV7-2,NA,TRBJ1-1,CASSLQGDTEAFF,TGTGCCAGCAGCTTACAAGGGGACACTGAAGCTTTCTTT
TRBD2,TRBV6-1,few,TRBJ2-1,CASSDGGASGSREQFF,TGTGCCAGCAGTGATGGGGGGGCTAGCGGGAGTCGTGAGCAGTTCTTC
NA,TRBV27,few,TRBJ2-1,CASSSVAFSSYNEQFF,TGTGCCAGCAGTTCCGTAGCGTTTAGCTCCTACAATGAGCAGTTCTTC
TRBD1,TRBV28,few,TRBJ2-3,CASSQQGSTDTQYF,TGTGCCAGCAGTCAACAGGGGAGCACAGATACGCAGTATTTT
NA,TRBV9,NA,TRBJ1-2,CASSVGPTTYNYGYTF,TGTGCCAGCAGCGTAGGTCCGACAACCTATAACTATGGCTACACCTTC
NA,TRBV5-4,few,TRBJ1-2,CASSSGALLNYGYTF,TGTGCCAGCAGCTCGGGTGCCCTGCTGAACTATGGCTACACCTTC
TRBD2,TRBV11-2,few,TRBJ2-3,CASSLVSGLAGAGDTQYF,TGTGCCAGCAGCTTAGTCTCCGGGCTAGCGGGGGCCGGAGATACGCAGTATTTT
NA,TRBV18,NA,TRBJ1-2,CASSEAGDNKGYTF,TGTGCCAGCTCAGAAGCCGGGGACAATAAGGGCTACACCTTC
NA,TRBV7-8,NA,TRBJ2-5,CASSSGAGQETQYF,TGTGCCAGCAGCTCTGGAGCGGGCCAAGAGACCCAGTACTTC
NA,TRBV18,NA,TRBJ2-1,CASSPGRAEQFF,TGTGCCAGCTCACCAGGGCGGGCAGAGCAGTTCTTC
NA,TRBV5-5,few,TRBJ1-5,CASSPTVNQPQHF,TGTGCCAGCAGCCCGACAGTGAATCAGCCCCAGCATTTT
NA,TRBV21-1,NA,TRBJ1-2,CASGLGGGEPSNYGYTF,TGTGCCAGCGGATTAGGTGGAGGGGAGCCTTCTAACTATGGCTACACCTTC
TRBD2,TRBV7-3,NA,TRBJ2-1,CASSSTSTPIGLAGSPSYNEQFF,TGTGCCAGCAGCTCAACCTCCACCCCGATAGGACTAGCGGGATCTCCCTCCTACAATGAGCAGTTCTTC
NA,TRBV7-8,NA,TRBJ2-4,CASGPFGGITKNIQYF,TGTGCCAGCGGTCCATTCGGGGGTATTACCAAAAACATTCAGTACTTC
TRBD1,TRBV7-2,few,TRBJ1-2,CASSQRQGAGGYTF,TGTGCCAGCAGTCAAAGACAGGGGGCGGGCGGCTACACCTTC
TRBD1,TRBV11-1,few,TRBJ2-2,CASSSDRVGNTGELFF,TGTGCCAGCAGCTCGGACAGGGTAGGGAACACCGGGGAGCTGTTTTTT
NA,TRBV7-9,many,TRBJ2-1,CASSAVANEQFF,TGTGCCAGCAGCGCAGTCGCCAATGAGCAGTTCTTC
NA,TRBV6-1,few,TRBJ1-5,CASSEAAGSNQPQHF,TGTGCCAGCAGTGAAGCCGCGGGCAGCAATCAGCCCCAGCATTTT
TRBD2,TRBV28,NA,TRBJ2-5,CASRIGGAGGGETQYF,TGTGCCAGCAGGATCGGCGGAGCGGGGGGCGGGGAGACCCAGTACTTC
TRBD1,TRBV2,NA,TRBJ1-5,CASRNRGNQPQHF,TGTGCCAGCAGGAACAGGGGAAATCAGCCCCAGCATTTT
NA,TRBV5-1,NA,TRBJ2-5,CASSLTNSEETQYF,TGCGCCAGCAGCTTGACCAATTCGGAAGAGACCCAGTACTTC
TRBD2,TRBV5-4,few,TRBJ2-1,CASPITLLAGGYNEQFF,TGTGCCAGCCCGATAACCCTACTAGCGGGAGGTTACAATGAGCAGTTCTTC
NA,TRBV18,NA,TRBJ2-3,CASSPRSGTDTQYF,TGTGCCAGCTCTCCGAGATCGGGCACAGATACGCAGTATTTT
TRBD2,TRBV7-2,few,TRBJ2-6,CASSLVALAAGSGANVLTF,TGTGCCAGCAGCTTAGTAGCGCTAGCGGCAGGCTCTGGGGCCAACGTCCTGACTTTC
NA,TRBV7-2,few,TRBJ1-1,CASSPGHENTEAFF,TGTGCCAGCAGTCCTGGACATGAGAACACTGAAGCTTTCTTT
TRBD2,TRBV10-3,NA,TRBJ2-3,CAISEGRPGLAGRFTDTQYF,TGTGCCATCAGTGAGGGGAGACCGGGACTAGCGGGAAGGTTCACAGATACGCAGTATTTT
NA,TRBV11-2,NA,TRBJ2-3,CASSLTTGGDTQYF,TGTGCCAGCAGCTTAACTACTGGGGGGGATACGCAGTATTTT
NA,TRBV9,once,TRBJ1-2,CASSPRDNRYGYTF,TGTGCCAGCAGCCCCCGGGACAATCGGTATGGCTACACCTTC
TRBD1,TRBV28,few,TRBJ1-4,CASGGRGRTATNEKLFF,TGTGCCAGCGGGGGAAGGGGGCGCACGGCAACTAATGAAAAACTGTTTTTT
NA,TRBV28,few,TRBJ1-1,CASLRLGVTEAFF,TGTGCCAGCCTACGACTAGGGGTCACTGAAGCTTTCTTT
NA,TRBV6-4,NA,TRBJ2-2,CASSESSDTGELFF,TGTGCCAGCAGTGAGTCCAGTGATACCGGGGAGCTGTTTTTT
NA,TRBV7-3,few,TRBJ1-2,CASSPSGSGSLNGYTF,TGTGCCAGCAGCCCCTCGGGGTCGGGGTCGCTCAATGGCTACACCTTC
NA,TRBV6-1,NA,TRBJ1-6,CASSELTGSISPLHF,TGTGCCAGCAGTGAATTAACAGGGAGTATTTCACCCCTCCACTTT
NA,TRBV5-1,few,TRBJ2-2,CASSLETGRNTGELFF,TGCGCCAGCAGCTTGGAGACTGGGAGAAACACCGGGGAGCTGTTTTTT
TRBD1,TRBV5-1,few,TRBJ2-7,CASSPRVGTGISYEQYF,TGCGCCAGCAGCCCCCGCGTCGGGACAGGGATTTCCTACGAGCAGTACTTC
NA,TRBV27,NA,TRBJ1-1,CASSFGQGSGAFF,TGTGCCAGCAGTTTTGGGCAGGGGTCAGGAGCTTTCTTT
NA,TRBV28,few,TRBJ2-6,CASSLEAGANVLTF,TGTGCCAGCAGTTTGGAGGCTGGGGCCAACGTCCTGACTTTC